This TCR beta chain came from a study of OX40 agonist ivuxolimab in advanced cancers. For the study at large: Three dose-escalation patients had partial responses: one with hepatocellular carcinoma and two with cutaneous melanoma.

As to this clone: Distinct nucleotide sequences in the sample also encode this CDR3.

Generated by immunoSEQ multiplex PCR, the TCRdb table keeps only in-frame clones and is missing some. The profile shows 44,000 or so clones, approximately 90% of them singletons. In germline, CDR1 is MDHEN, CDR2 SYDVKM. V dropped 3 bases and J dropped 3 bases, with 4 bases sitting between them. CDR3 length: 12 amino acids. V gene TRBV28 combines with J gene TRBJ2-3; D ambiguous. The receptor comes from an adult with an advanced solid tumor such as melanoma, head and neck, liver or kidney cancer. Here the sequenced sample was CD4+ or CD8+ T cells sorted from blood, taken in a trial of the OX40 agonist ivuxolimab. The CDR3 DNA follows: TGTGCCAGCAGTTTGGGTACAGATACGCAGTATTTT. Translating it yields CASSLGTDTQYF.